One and the same sample provided the 20 T cell receptor beta chains below, sequenced in a study of blood T cell repertoires in COVID-19. Assay used: immunoSEQ multiplex PCR; TCRdb lists only in-frame clones, some missing. The sample has about 290,000 clones, approximately 89% seen once. Sequencing input: peripheral blood. These receptors all stem from a woman aged 30 to 39 with COVID-19, enrolled during active disease.

This chain uses TRBV27 with TRBJ1-1, with D uncertain. Germline loops: CDR1 MNHEY, CDR2 SMNVEV (reference sequence). The CDR3 contains 14 residues. V was trimmed by 8 bases and J by 5 bases, leaving 18 bases between them. The CDR3 loop reads CASASTRRITEAFF. Here the CDR3 DNA reads TGTGCCAGCGCCTCAACTCGGAGGATAACTGAAGCTTTCTTT.

The count of this clone is one. The CDR3 DNA sequence: TGTGCCAGCAGTTACGGGACAGGGGGAAAAAATGAAGCTTTCTTT. Its translation is CASSYGTGGKNEAFF. The chain joins TRBV6-6 to TRBJ1-1, with 11 positions matching TRBD1. J gave up 7 bases and V 2 bases, and 6 bases lay outside the gene matches. The CDR3 runs 15 residues. Germline loops: CDR1 MNHNY, CDR2 SVGAGI (reference sequence).

The chain employs TRBV6-5 and TRBJ1-2, with 9 positions matching TRBD1. V shed 8 bases, J shed 4 bases, and the junction held 8 bases outside the gene matches. CDR1 and CDR2 (germline): MNHEY, SVGAGI. The CDR3 loop spans 14 amino acids. CDR3 amino acids: CASAAQGAGYGYTF. The CDR3 nucleotides are TGTGCCAGCGCCGCACAGGGGGCAGGCTATGGCTACACCTTC.

The J gene is TRBJ1-1, the V gene TRBV19; the D gene is possibly TRBD1 (5 bases). Germline V gene sequence: CDR1 LNHDA, CDR2 SQIVND (reference sequence). The V and J ends lost 3 bases and 4 bases respectively, with 21 bases between them. This CDR3 region has 17 residues. CDR3 in amino acids: CASSIRQGMYGGTEAFF. In DNA form, the CDR3 reads TGTGCCAGTAGTATCCGGCAGGGAATGTACGGTGGCACTGAAGCTTTCTTT.

The V gene is TRBV10-1, the J gene TRBJ2-2, with TRBD1 matching over 10 bases. Germline V gene data show CDR1 as WNHNN and CDR2 as SYGVQD (reference sequence). V dropped 5 bases and J dropped 5; count of bases not matched to a gene: 5. This CDR3 has 15 residues. CDR3 region: CASSRRQGATGELFF. DNA for the CDR3: TGCGCCAGCAGTCGTAGACAGGGGGCTACCGGGGAGCTGTTTTTT.

This chain uses TRBV5-6 with TRBJ1-5; the match to TRBD1 covers 8 bases. This CDR3 contains 14 residues. V lost 4 bases, J lost 1 base, and 1 base stayed unmatched. Germline V gene data show CDR1 as SGHDT and CDR2 as YYEEEE. CDR3 amino acids: CASSNRGSNQPQHF. CDR3 coding DNA: TGTGCCAGCAGCAACAGGGGGAGCAATCAGCCCCAGCATTTT.

The chain couples TRBV2 to TRBJ2-5; D possibly corresponds to TRBD1 (6 bases). The V gene lost 4 bases and the J gene lost 5 bases, with 14 bases spanning the gap. CDR3 size: 14 residues. The V gene's germline CDR1 is SNHLY and CDR2 FYNNEI. CDR3 sequence (DNA): TGTGCCAGCAGTGTACAGGGCGGCTGGGAGACCCAGTACTTC. It codes for CASSVQGGWETQYF.

In its sample, this clone was seen once. V is TRBV7-2 and J is TRBJ1-5; TRBD1 matches at 7 bases. There are 14 residues in the CDR3. Trimming took 3 bases from V and 10 from J; bases not matched to a gene: 9. Germline V gene sequence: CDR1 SGHTA, CDR2 FQGNSA. The CDR3 DNA follows: TGTGCCAGCAGCTTGAGACAGGGCTATGGTCCCCAGCATTTT. Translation: CASSLRQGYGPQHF.

This chain uses TRBV7-8 with TRBJ2-1, with 9 bases aligning to TRBD2. Looked up from germline, CDR1 is SGHVS and CDR2 is FQNEAQ. The CDR3 is 14 residues long. The chain's CDR3 is CVAGGMTTYNEQFF. CDR3 nucleotides: TGTGTCGCGGGGGGGATGACAACCTACAATGAGCAGTTCTTC.

The chain links TRBV18 to TRBJ1-5; D is unclear. This CDR3 region has 16 residues. CDR1 and CDR2 from the germline V gene are KGHSH and LQKENI. V dropped 3 bases and J dropped 4 bases, with 16 bases sitting between them. The CDR3 DNA is TGTGCCAGCTCACCCCAAGGAGGGCACACGAATCAGCCCCAGCATTTT. This translates into CASSPQGGHTNQPQHF.

The chain carries TRBV19 and TRBJ1-5; the D gene is possibly TRBD1 (6 bases). Trimming pared 2 bases from V and 5 bases from J, leaving 7 bases between. This CDR3 comprises 13 residues. The germline V gene has CDR1 LNHDA and CDR2 SQIVND (reference sequence). The CDR3 region is CASSIQGYQPQHF. The DNA of the CDR3 is TGTGCCAGTAGTATACAGGGGTATCAGCCCCAGCATTTT.

This clone was found once. The chain employs TRBV6-6 and TRBJ1-1, with D possibly TRBD1 on 6 matching bases. This CDR3 contains 15 residues. V lost 7 bases, J lost 2 bases, and 17 bases lay in between. The germline V gene encodes CDR1 MNHNY and CDR2 SVGAGI (reference sequence). The CDR3: CASTPPTGSNTEAFF. CDR3 DNA sequence: TGTGCCAGCACCCCCCCGACAGGTTCCAACACTGAAGCTTTCTTT.

The V and J genes are TRBV6-5 and TRBJ2-2; D unresolved. Germline CDR1 MNHEY, CDR2 SVGAGI. The CDR3 has 13 residues. V was pared by 4 bases and J by 4 bases, with 7 bases between. The CDR3 protein is CASSSRSTGELFF. Written as DNA, the CDR3 is TGTGCCAGCAGTTCTCGTTCCACCGGGGAGCTGTTTTTT.

The rearrangement links TRBV7-6 to TRBJ1-1; 9 nucleotides match TRBD1. The CDR3 length is 16 residues. The J segment lost 4 bases and the V segment lost 1 base, leaving 7 bases of the junction unmatched. Germline V gene data show CDR1 as SGHVS and CDR2 as FNYEAQ. The CDR3 loop reads CASSLEPQGAGTEAFF. Written as DNA, the CDR3 is TGTGCCAGCAGCTTAGAGCCACAGGGGGCCGGCACTGAAGCTTTCTTT.

This chain joins TRBV19 and TRBJ2-1; maybe TRBD2 (6 bases). The ends were cut back, 3 bases at V and 2 bases at J, with 14 bases in the middle. CDR1 is LNHDA, CDR2 SQIVND, per germline (reference sequence). The CDR3 runs to 16 residues. This CDR3 reads CASSMSGSGTYNEQFF. In DNA form, the CDR3 reads TGTGCCAGTAGTATGTCCGGTAGCGGAACCTACAATGAGCAGTTCTTC.

This chain joins TRBV19 and TRBJ1-5; TRBD1 agrees at 10 bases. Germline V gives CDR1 LNHDA, CDR2 SQIVND (reference sequence). With 6 bases clipped from V and 0 bases from J, the junction kept 14 bases outside the gene matches. The CDR3 has 19 residues. The CDR3 protein is CASSRPGQGYEYSNQPQHF. CDR3 bases: TGTGCCAGTAGCCGACCGGGACAGGGGTATGAGTATAGCAATCAGCCCCAGCATTTT.

The chain is built from TRBV19 and TRBJ2-1; 8 bases match TRBD2. The CDR3 has 15 amino acids. V lost 4 bases and J lost 9; bases outside the gene matches: 11. The V gene's germline CDR1 is LNHDA and CDR2 SQIVND (reference sequence). CDR3 coding DNA: TGTGCCAGTAGTACCCGGGGGGGCCGGTGGGTTGAGCAGTTCTTC. Translation: CASSTRGGRWVEQFF. The full variable domain, rest sourced from reference TRBV19 and TRBJ2-1, is DGGITQSPKYLFRKEGQNVTLSCEQNLNHDAMYWYRQDPGQGLRLIYYSQIVNDFQKGDIAEGYSVSREKKESFPLTVTSAQKNPTAFYLCASSTRGGRWVEQFFGPGTRLTVL.

J is TRBJ2-7 and V is TRBV19; TRBD2 agrees at 7 bases. The CDR3 covers 14 residues. V dropped 2 bases and J dropped 2; count of bases not matched to a gene: 3. Germline CDR1 and CDR2: LNHDA and SQIVND (reference sequence). CDR3 bases: TGTGCCAGTAGTATACAGGCGGGGGCCTACGAGCAGTACTTC. Protein: CASSIQAGAYEQYF.

J is TRBJ1-2 and V is TRBV2; no definite D call. Germline V lookup: CDR1 SNHLY, CDR2 FYNNEI. The V and J ends lost 2 bases and 4 bases respectively, with 14 bases between them. This CDR3 spans 15 amino acids. CDR3 amino acids: CASSEFEGGVYGYTF. The DNA for the CDR3 is TGTGCCAGCAGTGAATTTGAGGGAGGCGTCTATGGCTACACCTTC.

V is TRBV7-2 and J is TRBJ1-1; D is uncertain. The CDR3 runs 15 residues. V lost 0 bases, J lost 4 bases, and 12 bases lay in between. Germline V gene sequence: CDR1 SGHTA, CDR2 FQGNSA. CDR3 residues: CASSLAAGFGTEAFF. CDR3 sequence (DNA): TGTGCCAGCAGCTTAGCGGCGGGGTTTGGCACTGAAGCTTTCTTT.